The sequence of this T cell receptor (beta chain) was determined in a study of STAT5B mutations in CD4+ large granular lymphocyte leukemia. TCRdb keeps only in-frame clones here, not all; method: immunoSEQ multiplex PCR. The sample contains under 2,500 clones, 87% of which appear only once. The trim removed 0 bases at V and 5 bases at J, leaving 6 bases unmatched. CDR3 length: 15 residues. CDR1 and CDR2 from the germline V gene are SGDLS and YYNGEE. The sequence came from a woman aged 70-85 years with CD4+ T-cell large granular lymphocyte leukemia. The sequencing input was PBMCs. This sequence joins TRBV9 and TRBJ1-1, with 8 bases that match TRBD1. CDR3 sequence: CASSVGQGAGTEAFF. The CDR3 region has the DNA TGTGCCAGCAGCGTAGGTCAGGGGGCAGGAACTGAAGCTTTCTTT.